This is a list of T cell receptor beta chains from one sample in a study of T cell repertoires in cytomegalovirus infection. TCRdb itself ran the reads through MiXCR, one entry per CDR3 protein. The sample has 200,000 or so distinct CDR3 sequences, less than 50% seen once. No cognate antigen is known for these TCRs. This material consisted of CD8+ T cells from cultured PBMCs, taken from culture after CMV antigen stimulation. The receptors stem from a human donor in good health (CMV status not recorded). Some clones in this sample may be carry-over from other donors' samples. The CDR3 runs from the conserved cysteine through the conserved F or W. D genes are given only for firm matches. Clone size is stated in some rows and not others, as once, few, many or a class when expanded.

clone_size: many; v_call: TRBV7-2; d_call: TRBD2; j_call: TRBJ2-1; cdr3_aa: CASSPTSGRHNEQFF; cdr3_nt: TGTGCCAGCAGCCCTACTAGCGGGAGGCATAATGAGCAGTTCTTC
clone_size: few; v_call: TRBV7-6; d_call: .; j_call: TRBJ1-1; cdr3_aa: CASQPFMNTEAFF; cdr3_nt: TGTGCCAGCCAACCTTTCATGAACACTGAAGCTTTCTTT
clone_size: once; v_call: TRBV20-1; d_call: TRBD2; j_call: TRBJ2-7; cdr3_aa: CSADTSGRSYEQYF; cdr3_nt: TGCAGTGCTGACACTAGCGGGAGATCTTACGAGCAGTACTTC
clone_size: .; v_call: TRBV7-8; d_call: .; j_call: TRBJ2-2; cdr3_aa: CASSLWTADTGELFF; cdr3_nt: TGTGCCAGCAGCCTTTGGACCGCGGACACCGGGGAGCTGTTTTTT
clone_size: .; v_call: TRBV27; d_call: .; j_call: TRBJ2-7; cdr3_aa: CASSLTPRGAPYEQYF; cdr3_nt: TGTGCCAGCAGTTTGACGCCTCGAGGGGCCCCCTACGAGCAGTACTTC
clone_size: .; v_call: TRBV7-6; d_call: .; j_call: TRBJ1-2; cdr3_aa: CASSRGAGYTF; cdr3_nt: TGTGCCAGCAGCAGAGGAGCCGGCTACACCTTC
clone_size: .; v_call: TRBV28; d_call: .; j_call: TRBJ2-2; cdr3_aa: CASSPLRTNTGELFF; cdr3_nt: TGTGCCAGCAGTCCACTACGTACGAACACCGGGGAGCTGTTTTTT
clone_size: .; v_call: TRBV7-2; d_call: .; j_call: TRBJ2-5; cdr3_aa: CASSSPQETQYF; cdr3_nt: TGTGCCAGCAGCTCCCCTCAAGAGACCCAGTACTTC
clone_size: .; v_call: TRBV28; d_call: TRBD2; j_call: TRBJ2-1; cdr3_aa: CASSFPDRAGGPDEQFF; cdr3_nt: TGTGCCAGCAGTTTCCCCGATCGAGCGGGAGGGCCCGATGAGCAGTTCTTC
clone_size: .; v_call: TRBV6-5; d_call: TRBD2; j_call: TRBJ2-1; cdr3_aa: CASSPRGVAGGLGYNEQFF; cdr3_nt: TGTGCCAGCAGCCCCCGGGGGGTAGCGGGAGGGCTCGGCTACAATGAGCAGTTCTTC
clone_size: .; v_call: TRBV15; d_call: TRBD2; j_call: TRBJ2-3; cdr3_aa: CATSGERGSTDTQYF; cdr3_nt: TGTGCCACCAGCGGGGAGCGGGGTAGCACAGATACGCAGTATTTT
clone_size: .; v_call: TRBV20-1; d_call: .; j_call: TRBJ2-3; cdr3_aa: CSATQTRQSRKGDTQYF; cdr3_nt: TGCAGTGCGACCCAGACGCGACAGTCCAGGAAGGGGGATACGCAGTATTTT
clone_size: few; v_call: TRBV28; d_call: TRBD1; j_call: TRBJ1-5; cdr3_aa: CASSLQATRTGGHQPQHF; cdr3_nt: TGTGCCAGCAGTTTACAGGCGACGAGGACAGGGGGCCATCAGCCCCAGCATTTT
clone_size: few; v_call: TRBV6-6; d_call: TRBD1; j_call: TRBJ1-2; cdr3_aa: CASSYSEGGGGYTF; cdr3_nt: TGTGCCAGCAGTTACTCGGAAGGGGGCGGAGGCTACACCTTC
clone_size: .; v_call: TRBV6-1; d_call: .; j_call: TRBJ2-7; cdr3_aa: CASSPNYRASSSYEQYF; cdr3_nt: TGTGCCAGCAGCCCAAATTACCGGGCCTCAAGCTCCTACGAGCAGTACTTC
clone_size: .; v_call: TRBV7-6; d_call: .; j_call: TRBJ2-3; cdr3_aa: CVSSLACSPVDTQYF; cdr3_nt: TGTGTCAGCAGCTTAGCTTGTAGTCCCGTAGATACGCAGTATTTT
clone_size: .; v_call: TRBV27; d_call: .; j_call: TRBJ1-6; cdr3_aa: CASGESYNSPLHF; cdr3_nt: TGTGCCAGCGGGGAATCCTATAATTCACCCCTCCACTTT
clone_size: few; v_call: TRBV6-1; d_call: .; j_call: TRBJ2-7; cdr3_aa: CASSTSGTTITYEQYF; cdr3_nt: TGTGCCAGCAGTACCTCCGGGACCACAATCACCTACGAGCAGTACTTC
clone_size: few; v_call: TRBV7-6; d_call: TRBD2; j_call: TRBJ2-1; cdr3_aa: CASSLASGGAAYNEQFF; cdr3_nt: TGTGCCAGCAGCTTAGCAAGCGGGGGTGCCGCCTACAATGAGCAGTTCTTC
clone_size: .; v_call: TRBV19; d_call: .; j_call: TRBJ2-7; cdr3_aa: CASSIGGMGPYEQYF; cdr3_nt: TGTGCCAGTAGTATAGGAGGCATGGGACCCTACGAGCAGTACTTC
clone_size: once; v_call: TRBV28; d_call: TRBD1; j_call: TRBJ1-1; cdr3_aa: CASSLRGANRGGAFF; cdr3_nt: TGTGCCAGCAGTTTAAGGGGGGCAAACAGGGGTGGTGCTTTCTTT
clone_size: .; v_call: TRBV5-1; d_call: TRBD2; j_call: TRBJ2-1; cdr3_aa: CASSSGPGLAGAVEQFF; cdr3_nt: TGCGCCAGCAGCTCCGGCCCTGGGTTAGCGGGAGCGGTTGAGCAGTTCTTC
clone_size: .; v_call: TRBV4-1; d_call: .; j_call: TRBJ2-2; cdr3_aa: CASSQVSAKNTGELFF; cdr3_nt: TGCGCCAGCAGCCAAGTTAGCGCGAAAAACACCGGGGAGCTGTTTTTT
clone_size: .; v_call: TRBV7-3; d_call: .; j_call: TRBJ2-2; cdr3_aa: CASSRAMRELFF; cdr3_nt: TGTGCCAGCAGTCGCGCGATGAGGGAGCTGTTTTTT